A selection of T cell receptor beta chains follows, all from one sample in a study of CD8 T cells in ankylosing spondylitis. TCRdb reprocessed the 5' RACE reads with MiXCR, giving one entry per CDR3 protein. This sample has over 600,000 distinct CDR3 sequences, with over 15% found just once. Sequenced material: blood, either unsorted or a sorted T cell fraction (not recorded which). The receptors derive from a male donor with ankylosing spondylitis. Both conserved end residues are part of each CDR3. A D gene is named only where the DNA matches it firmly. For some rows the clone size is stated as once, few or many, or as a class when expanded; others skip it.

cdr3_nt cdr3_aa d_call v_call clone_size j_call
TGTGCCAGCAGCACCGGACTAGCGTACTACAATGAGCAGTTCTTC CASSTGLAYYNEQFF TRBD2 TRBV7-9 - TRBJ2-1
TGTGCCAGCACCTACGGAGGGGACACTGAAGCTTTCTTT CASTYGGDTEAFF - TRBV12-3/TRBV12-4 few TRBJ1-1
TGCGCCAGCAGCCAACGGGACGGGCTCTCTTACGAGCAGTACTTC CASSQRDGLSYEQYF - TRBV4-3 few TRBJ2-7
TGCAGCGTTCCAGGGGGGGCGGTCCCCTCCTACAATGAGCAGTTCTTC CSVPGGAVPSYNEQFF - TRBV29-1 - TRBJ2-1
TGTGCCAAAGCAGGTCGGGGACAGGATAACACCGGGGAGCTGTTTTTT CAKAGRGQDNTGELFF TRBD1 TRBV2 - TRBJ2-2
TGCAGTGCTAGAGCCATGAAGGGGTTTTCACCCCTCCACTTT CSARAMKGFSPLHF - TRBV20-1 few TRBJ1-6
TGTGCCAGCAGTCCAGCAGCGGGGGCAGATGAGCAGTTCTTC CASSPAAGADEQFF TRBD2 TRBV12-3/TRBV12-4 - TRBJ2-1
TGTGCCAGCAGCAGGGACCTTCGGGGCTACACCTTC CASSRDLRGYTF - TRBV28 - TRBJ1-2
TGTGCCTGGAGTACAGGGGACAGGGGAGGGGAAAAACTGTTTTTT CAWSTGDRGGEKLFF TRBD1 TRBV30 few TRBJ1-4
TGTGCCAGCAGCCGGACTAGCGGGAGGGATCCGTACCAAGAGACCCAGTACTTC CASSRTSGRDPYQETQYF TRBD2 TRBV5-6 - TRBJ2-5
TGCAGTGCCCTGAGCGGGACAGGAGCCTACGAGCAGTACTTC CSALSGTGAYEQYF - TRBV20-1 few TRBJ2-7
TGCAGCGTTAACGGAGGGGGGTCTTCTGGGGCCAACGTCCTGACTTTC CSVNGGGSSGANVLTF - TRBV29-1 few TRBJ2-6
TGTGCCAGCAGCTCCCTAGCTGGGGAGCATAATTCACCCCTCCACTTT CASSSLAGEHNSPLHF - TRBV7-9 few TRBJ1-6
TGTGCCAGCAGTTTAGGGTCACGGAACACCGGGGAGCTGTTTTTT CASSLGSRNTGELFF - TRBV12-3/TRBV12-4 - TRBJ2-2
TGTGCCAGCAGCTCGACGGAACTAGCCAAAAACATTCAGTACTTC CASSSTELAKNIQYF - TRBV5-6 - TRBJ2-4
TGTGCCAGCCGTCCGTCGGCGTGGATCTATGGCTACACCTTC CASRPSAWIYGYTF - TRBV25-1 - TRBJ1-2
TGTGCCAGCAGTTACTATAGGGATTCCTCTTATGGCTACACCTTC CASSYYRDSSYGYTF - TRBV6-5 - TRBJ1-2
TGCGCCAGCAGTCCTGGACCGATTCCTAATCAGCCCCAGCATTTT CASSPGPIPNQPQHF - TRBV10-2 few TRBJ1-5
TGCGCCAGCAGCTACGGGACCCCGAACACTGAAGCTTTCTTT CASSYGTPNTEAFF - TRBV5-1 few TRBJ1-1
TGTGCCAGCAGTTACCGGGTAGGGGGCTACGAGCAGTACTTC CASSYRVGGYEQYF - TRBV6-5 - TRBJ2-7
TGTGCCAGCAGTCTTAGACACTTCACAGATACGCAGTATTTT CASSLRHFTDTQYF - TRBV7-2 - TRBJ2-3
TGTGCCAGCAGTTTTAACCCAAACGGGGACACTGAAGCTTTCTTT CASSFNPNGDTEAFF - TRBV12-3/TRBV12-4 - TRBJ1-1
TGTGCCAGCAGCTTAGCTGGGGGGGCGATGAACACTGAAGCTTTCTTT CASSLAGGAMNTEAFF - TRBV7-9 - TRBJ1-1
TGTGCCAGCAGGGGGTATACGCAGTATTTT CASRGYTQYF - TRBV12-3/TRBV12-4 - TRBJ2-3
TGTGCCAGCAGCTTGAGGTCACTAAGGTCGGGTGGCTACACCTTC CASSLRSLRSGGYTF - TRBV12-3/TRBV12-4 many TRBJ1-2
TGTGCCAGCAGTTACGGGGTGGGAGGGGAGCTGTTTTTT CASSYGVGGELFF - TRBV6-5 - TRBJ2-2
TGTGCCAGCAGTTTAGCTGGGATCAACACTGAAGCTTTCTTT CASSLAGINTEAFF - TRBV12-3/TRBV12-4 few TRBJ1-1
TGTGCCAGCAGTTTATCCCCCCGGACAGGGAGGATGGGTAGCAATCAGCCCCAGCATTTT CASSLSPRTGRMGSNQPQHF TRBD1 TRBV27 few TRBJ1-5
TGTGCCAGCAGCCCCCAGGGGGCTCCCAATTCACCCCTCCACTTT CASSPQGAPNSPLHF TRBD1 TRBV7-6 many TRBJ1-6
TGTGCCAGCAGCCCCACTAGCGGGAGGGGGTACGAGCAGTACTTC CASSPTSGRGYEQYF TRBD2 TRBV7-6 - TRBJ2-7
TGTGCCAGCAGTTTAGCGGGGAGCGGAGAGCCGCAAGAGACCCAGTACTTC CASSLAGSGEPQETQYF - TRBV12-3/TRBV12-4 few TRBJ2-5
TGTGCCAGCAGCTTAGGCCCCGGGAGGCACACTGAAGCTTTCTTT CASSLGPGRHTEAFF - TRBV7-2 - TRBJ1-1
TGTGCCAGCAGTGAGGTTCGCAATCAGCCCCAGCATTTT CASSEVRNQPQHF - TRBV2 - TRBJ1-5
TGTGCCAGCAGCTTAGGGACGGGCGGGACCCAGTACTTC CASSLGTGGTQYF - TRBV11-2 few TRBJ2-5
TGCAGCGTTGACGGCGGGACTAGCGGGAGGGGCACAGATACGCAGTATTTT CSVDGGTSGRGTDTQYF TRBD2 TRBV29-1 - TRBJ2-3
TGCAGTGCTAGACTAGCGGGGCCAGATACGCAGTATTTT CSARLAGPDTQYF TRBD2 TRBV20-1 few TRBJ2-3
TGCAGCGTGGGACAGGGGAGCTCCTACAATGAGCAGTTCTTC CSVGQGSSYNEQFF TRBD1 TRBV29-1 many TRBJ2-1
TGCAGTGCTAGAGGACAGGGCTACACCTTC CSARGQGYTF - TRBV20-1 - TRBJ1-2
TGCAGCGTTCCATCTGGGCATACGTACACTGAAGCTTTCTTT CSVPSGHTYTEAFF - TRBV29-1 many TRBJ1-1
TGTGCCACCAGCAGAGGGTGGGGGGCAGTCCCTGAAGCTTTCTTT CATSRGWGAVPEAFF - TRBV15 once TRBJ1-1
TGTGCCAGCAGGGGGGGGACAGGCCATCAGCCCCAGCATTTT CASRGGTGHQPQHF TRBD1 TRBV12-3/TRBV12-4 few TRBJ1-5
TGCGCCAGCAGCTTATCTTCAGATACGCAGTATTTT CASSLSSDTQYF - TRBV7-9 many TRBJ2-3
TGTGCCAGCAGTTCATCCCTCGGGACAGACGATCTTAATGAAAAACTGTTTTTT CASSSSLGTDDLNEKLFF TRBD1 TRBV28 few TRBJ1-4
TGTGCCAGCAGCCTCGGACACGTCTACGAGCAGTACTTC CASSLGHVYEQYF - TRBV7-9 - TRBJ2-7
TGTGCCAGCAGTGCACCGGGACAGGGGAGGGATGGCTACACCTTC CASSAPGQGRDGYTF TRBD1 TRBV2 few TRBJ1-2
TGTGCCAGCAGTTTTCTCAGGAGGGAGACCCAGTACTTC CASSFLRRETQYF - TRBV12-3/TRBV12-4 - TRBJ2-5
TGCAGCGTTGCAGGGGCCGACTATGGCTACACCTTC CSVAGADYGYTF - TRBV29-1 few TRBJ1-2